Reported below is one TCR beta chain. The sample is drawn from a study of blood T cell repertoires in COVID-19. In the authors' methods: Reference gene primers were amplified, and this amplification served to estimate nucleated cell counts. TCRdb keeps only in-frame clones here, not all; method: immunoSEQ multiplex PCR. V and J calls and clone size are copied from that table; D and trimming were computed from the DNA. The sample yields 80,000 to 90,000 clones, around 85% seen once. The Seattle patients, enrolled during active infection, were followed longitudinally. V shed 5 bases and J shed 10 bases, with 14 bases lying between them. The CDR3 is 12 residues long. CDR1 and CDR2 (germline): LNHDA, SQIVND (reference sequence).

Sequencing was done on a sample of peripheral blood. This chain uses TRBV19 with TRBJ1-1, with a weak D call TRBD1 (5 bases). This receptor was identified in a woman of 80 years or more with COVID-19, enrolled during active disease. CDR3 protein: CASSGLGQGAFF. CDR3 nucleotide sequence: TGTGCCAGTAGTGGATTGGGGCAAGGAGCTTTCTTT.